Sequencing of this TCR beta chain was carried out in a study of blood T cell repertoires in COVID-19. Study context: From T cells, B-cell-depleted T cells, or PBMCs came the material, which was cDNA or gDNA.

Germline assignment: CDR1 LNHDA and CDR2 SQIVND (reference sequence). The trim removed 3 bases at V and 1 base at J, leaving 2 bases unmatched. This CDR3 is built from 14 residues. Assay used: immunoSEQ multiplex PCR; TCRdb lists only in-frame clones, some missing. The repertoire includes about 110,000 clones, roughly 85% of them detected once, and 4% to 5% sits in the top ten. The TCR comes from a man between 50 and 59 years old with acute or convalescent COVID-19. Sequencing was carried out using peripheral blood. The gene calls are TRBV19 and TRBJ1-2, with 7 nucleotides matching TRBD1. CDR3 sequence reads: CASSMGQLNYGYTF. The CDR3 DNA sequence: TGTGCCAGTAGTATGGGACAGCTTAACTATGGCTACACCTTC.